These T cell receptor beta chains were read from a single sample in a study of early T cells in non-severe SARS-CoV-2 infection. TCRdb used MiXCR to reprocess the 5' RACE reads, holding one entry per CDR3 protein. This table has 50,000 to 70,000 distinct CDR3 sequences, just under 15% appearing once. This sample comprised whole blood, obtained at baseline. The receptors stem from an adult who was a healthcare worker with PCR-confirmed SARS-CoV-2 infection or an uninfected control (not recorded which). Both conserved end residues are part of each CDR3. Fields, in order: V gene, clone size, J gene, D gene, CDR3 DNA, CDR3 protein. D genes are given only for firm matches. The size field is filled for only some rows; it gives once, few, many or a size class.

V: TRBV20-1; size: NA; J: TRBJ2-1; D: NA; DNA: TGCAGTGCCCCCTTCCCGGGCTACAATGAGCAGTTCTTC; CDR3: CSAPFPGYNEQFF
V: TRBV28; size: NA; J: TRBJ1-1; D: NA; DNA: TGTGCCAGCAGTCCACTGAACACTGAAGCTTTCTTT; CDR3: CASSPLNTEAFF
V: TRBV6-6; size: few; J: TRBJ2-1; D: NA; DNA: TGTGCCAGCAGTTCCTCGGGGGAATTCTCTCGCAATGAGCAGTTCTTC; CDR3: CASSSSGEFSRNEQFF
V: TRBV15; size: few; J: TRBJ2-7; D: TRBD2; DNA: TGTGCCACCAGCAGAGTGCAAGTAGCGGGGCCTTACGAGCAGTACTTC; CDR3: CATSRVQVAGPYEQYF
V: TRBV12-3/TRBV12-4; size: NA; J: TRBJ2-1; D: NA; DNA: TGTGCCAGCAGTTCGGACAGATCCTACAATGAGCAGTTCTTC; CDR3: CASSSDRSYNEQFF
V: TRBV28; size: NA; J: TRBJ1-5; D: NA; DNA: TGTGCCAGCAGTCCCCGTTACAGGGTATTTCAGCCCCAGCATTTT; CDR3: CASSPRYRVFQPQHF
V: TRBV7-9; size: NA; J: TRBJ2-7; D: NA; DNA: TGTGCCAGCAGCTTAGTGCGCTACGAGCAGTACTTC; CDR3: CASSLVRYEQYF
V: TRBV5-6; size: many; J: TRBJ1-2; D: NA; DNA: TGTGCCAGCAGCTTGGGGCCGAGTCTCTATGGCTACACCTTC; CDR3: CASSLGPSLYGYTF
V: TRBV6-1; size: few; J: TRBJ1-2; D: NA; DNA: TGTGCCAGCAGTGAAGCCGGGACGGCCCGCTATGGCTACACCTTC; CDR3: CASSEAGTARYGYTF
V: TRBV2; size: NA; J: TRBJ1-4; D: NA; DNA: TGTGTCAGCGGGGGCAACCAACTGTTTTTT; CDR3: CVSGGNQLFF
V: TRBV21-1; size: NA; J: TRBJ2-1; D: NA; DNA: TGTGCCAGCAGCCCCTTGGAGAGAGGGACCTACCCCCTTCGGGGCCAGTTCTTC; CDR3: CASSPLERGTYPLRGQFF
V: TRBV12-3/TRBV12-4; size: NA; J: TRBJ2-4; D: TRBD2; DNA: TGTGCCAGCAGTTTAGATGAGGGAGGGGCCAAAAACATTCAGTACTTC; CDR3: CASSLDEGGAKNIQYF
V: TRBV5-1; size: many; J: TRBJ1-4; D: TRBD1; DNA: TGCGCCAGCAGCTCACTTGCGCGTCCAGGGGGCGGAAGGGAAAAACTGTTTTTT; CDR3: CASSSLARPGGGREKLFF
V: TRBV12-3/TRBV12-4; size: NA; J: TRBJ2-2; D: TRBD1; DNA: TGTGCCAGCAGGGGACAGCCACTCACCGGGGAGCTGTTTTTT; CDR3: CASRGQPLTGELFF
V: TRBV20-1; size: few; J: TRBJ1-2; D: NA; DNA: TGCAGTGCTATGGACAACTATGGCTACACCTTC; CDR3: CSAMDNYGYTF
V: TRBV5-1; size: few; J: TRBJ1-4; D: TRBD1; DNA: TGCGCCAGCAGCTCGGGACAGGTGGAGGAAAAACTGTTTTTT; CDR3: CASSSGQVEEKLFF
V: TRBV5-1; size: NA; J: TRBJ2-5; D: NA; DNA: TGCGCCAGCGGGGAAGAGACCCAGTACTTC; CDR3: CASGEETQYF
V: TRBV6-1; size: many; J: TRBJ1-4; D: NA; DNA: TGTGCCAGCAGTCCCCGGGGACCTACAGGAGAAAAACTGTTTTTT; CDR3: CASSPRGPTGEKLFF
V: TRBV5-1; size: few; J: TRBJ2-3; D: NA; DNA: TGCGCCAGCAGCTTGGAGGCCAACTCAGATACGCAGTATTTT; CDR3: CASSLEANSDTQYF
V: TRBV6-5; size: NA; J: TRBJ1-4; D: TRBD1; DNA: TGTGCCAGCAGAACGGGACAGGGGAATGAAAAACTGTTTTTT; CDR3: CASRTGQGNEKLFF
V: TRBV30; size: NA; J: TRBJ1-5; D: TRBD1; DNA: TGTGCCTGGGATAGGGACAGAGGACATCAGCCCCAGCATTTT; CDR3: CAWDRDRGHQPQHF
V: TRBV20-1; size: NA; J: TRBJ2-1; D: NA; DNA: TGCAGTGCTCAAGGGGAAGGAGGGTACTACAATGAGCAGTTCTTC; CDR3: CSAQGEGGYYNEQFF
V: TRBV15; size: NA; J: TRBJ1-1; D: TRBD1; DNA: TGTGCCACCAGCAGATCGCAGGGGGCAGGTAACACTGAAGCTTTCTTT; CDR3: CATSRSQGAGNTEAFF
V: TRBV27; size: few; J: TRBJ1-2; D: NA; DNA: TGTGCCAGCAGCCCCTTCACAGCTAACTATGGCTACACCTTC; CDR3: CASSPFTANYGYTF
V: TRBV7-6; size: NA; J: TRBJ2-6; D: NA; DNA: TGTGCCAGCAGCTTACCCAGACCCGGAAGCTCTGGGGCCAACGTCCTGACTTTC; CDR3: CASSLPRPGSSGANVLTF
V: TRBV6-1; size: few; J: TRBJ1-5; D: TRBD1; DNA: TGTGCCAGCTATACAGGGGGCAATCAGTCCCAGCATTTT; CDR3: CASYTGGNQSQHF
V: TRBV6-2/TRBV6-3; size: few; J: TRBJ2-7; D: TRBD2; DNA: TGTGCCAGCACCTGGGGGACTAGCGGGATGGAGCAGTACTTC; CDR3: CASTWGTSGMEQYF
V: TRBV20-1; size: few; J: TRBJ1-5; D: NA; DNA: TGCAGTGCTAGTAGCGGGGGCAATCAGCCCCAGCATTTT; CDR3: CSASSGGNQPQHF
V: TRBV4-1; size: few; J: TRBJ1-1; D: NA; DNA: TGCGCCAGCAGCCAGACACTGATTCGAGGGACTGAAGCTTTCTTT; CDR3: CASSQTLIRGTEAFF
V: TRBV12-3/TRBV12-4; size: few; J: TRBJ2-7; D: TRBD1; DNA: TGTGCCAGCAACGGACAGGGGGCATTCTACGAGCAGTACTTC; CDR3: CASNGQGAFYEQYF
V: TRBV11-2; size: NA; J: TRBJ2-7; D: TRBD2; DNA: TGTGCCAGCGGGGGGGGTCGGCACGAGCAGTACTTC; CDR3: CASGGGRHEQYF
V: TRBV5-1; size: NA; J: TRBJ1-6; D: TRBD1; DNA: TGCGCCAGCAGCTCAACACTGGGACAGGGGAATTCACCCCTCCACTTT; CDR3: CASSSTLGQGNSPLHF
V: TRBV20-1; size: few; J: TRBJ1-4; D: NA; DNA: TGCAGTGCGGAGGGGGGAAAACTGTTTTTT; CDR3: CSAEGGKLFF
V: TRBV28; size: many; J: TRBJ2-2; D: TRBD1; DNA: TGTGCCAGCAGTCCCTCAGGGGGCGCGGCCGGGGAGCTGTTTTTT; CDR3: CASSPSGGAAGELFF
V: TRBV4-1; size: few; J: TRBJ1-1; D: NA; DNA: TGCGCCAGCAGCCAGGGTAGAAACACTGAAGCTTTCTTT; CDR3: CASSQGRNTEAFF
V: TRBV7-9; size: NA; J: TRBJ2-1; D: TRBD2; DNA: TGTGCCAGCAGCCGCTTGGCAGCGGGGGGAACTGGGTCCTACAATGAGCAGTTCTTC; CDR3: CASSRLAAGGTGSYNEQFF
V: TRBV9; size: NA; J: TRBJ2-5; D: TRBD1; DNA: TGTGCCAGCAGCGTTGCCGGGACAGTGGACGAGACCCAGTACTTC; CDR3: CASSVAGTVDETQYF
V: TRBV29-1; size: NA; J: TRBJ1-3; D: NA; DNA: TGCAGCGTTGTCCGAGGAAACACCATATATTTT; CDR3: CSVVRGNTIYF
V: TRBV11-2; size: NA; J: TRBJ1-2; D: NA; DNA: TGTGCCAGCAGCCGAGGCCTGGACAGCGCCTCCGGCTACACCTTC; CDR3: CASSRGLDSASGYTF
V: TRBV10-3; size: few; J: TRBJ1-1; D: NA; DNA: TGTGCCATCAGCCCTAAACAGGCTGACACTGAAGCTTTCTTT; CDR3: CAISPKQADTEAFF
V: TRBV6-5; size: NA; J: TRBJ2-1; D: TRBD2; DNA: TGTGCCAGCAGTTACTTCAACCCCATGCGGGAGGGCAGAAATGAGCAGTTCTTC; CDR3: CASSYFNPMREGRNEQFF
V: TRBV20-1; size: few; J: TRBJ1-1; D: NA; DNA: TGCAGTCCATCGGGGCTGTTGAACACTGAAGCTTTCTTT; CDR3: CSPSGLLNTEAFF
V: TRBV11-1; size: few; J: TRBJ2-1; D: NA; DNA: TGTGCCAGCAGCTTCGAGGGGAGCTCCTACAATGAGCAGTTCTTC; CDR3: CASSFEGSSYNEQFF
V: TRBV18; size: few; J: TRBJ1-1; D: TRBD1; DNA: TGTGCCAGCTCAAGCACAGGGGGAACAATCAACACTGAAGCTTTCTTT; CDR3: CASSSTGGTINTEAFF
V: TRBV16; size: few; J: TRBJ1-6; D: TRBD1; DNA: TGTGCCAGCAGCCAATCTGCAGGGGGTTCACCCCTCCACTTT; CDR3: CASSQSAGGSPLHF
V: TRBV4-2; size: NA; J: TRBJ2-7; D: TRBD1; DNA: TGTGCCAGCAGCCTACAGGGGGGCTCCTACGAGCAGTACTTC; CDR3: CASSLQGGSYEQYF
V: TRBV2; size: NA; J: TRBJ1-6; D: NA; DNA: TGTGCCAGCAGAGAAGACAGGCTCCTCCACTTT; CDR3: CASREDRLLHF
V: TRBV24-1; size: few; J: TRBJ2-3; D: TRBD2; DNA: TGTGCCACCAGCGGGAGCGGGAGCCCCACAGATACGCAGTATTTT; CDR3: CATSGSGSPTDTQYF
V: TRBV29-1; size: NA; J: TRBJ2-2; D: NA; DNA: TGCAGCGTTCTGTGGGTGGGGGAGCTGTTTTTT; CDR3: CSVLWVGELFF
V: TRBV6-1; size: medium-sized; J: TRBJ2-3; D: TRBD2; DNA: TGTGCCAGCAGGGTAATAGCGGGAGGCACAGATACGCAGTATTTT; CDR3: CASRVIAGGTDTQYF
V: TRBV6-4; size: many; J: TRBJ2-2; D: NA; DNA: TGTGCCAGCAGTGACAGACTAGATTTCGGCGGGGAGCTGTTTTTT; CDR3: CASSDRLDFGGELFF
V: TRBV5-1; size: many; J: TRBJ2-6; D: NA; DNA: TGCGCCAGCAGCTTGGTACTAGCTGGGGCCAACGTCCTGACTTTC; CDR3: CASSLVLAGANVLTF
V: TRBV2; size: NA; J: TRBJ2-7; D: NA; DNA: TGTGCCAGCGTTGGAAGAGGGGATAGGAGCGAGCAGTACTTC; CDR3: CASVGRGDRSEQYF